This T cell receptor beta chain derives from a study of tumor and adjacent non-tumor tissue in lung cancer. In its sample, this clonotype was seen a few times. TCRbeta libraries were built with three rounds of nested PCR, modified from ARM-PCR. TCRdb reprocessed the multiplex PCR reads via MiXCR and lists one record per CDR3 protein. The sample carries some 100,000 distinct CDR3 sequences, under 65% recorded once. The template was RNA from unsorted bulk tissue. This non-tumor lung sample came from over 3 cm beyond the tumor edge. The CDR3 is made up of 12 amino acids. CDR1 is SEHNR and CDR2 is FQNEAQ in the germline V gene (reference sequence).

Sequenced: distant non-tumor lung tissue. The chain has TRBV7-9 and TRBJ2-7; 8 bases line up with TRBD2. This clonotype was sampled from a man aged 60 to 69 with non-small cell lung cancer. CDR3 in amino acids: CASGESSYEQYF. The CDR3 DNA reads TGTGCTAGCGGGGAAAGCTCCTACGAGCAGTACTTC.